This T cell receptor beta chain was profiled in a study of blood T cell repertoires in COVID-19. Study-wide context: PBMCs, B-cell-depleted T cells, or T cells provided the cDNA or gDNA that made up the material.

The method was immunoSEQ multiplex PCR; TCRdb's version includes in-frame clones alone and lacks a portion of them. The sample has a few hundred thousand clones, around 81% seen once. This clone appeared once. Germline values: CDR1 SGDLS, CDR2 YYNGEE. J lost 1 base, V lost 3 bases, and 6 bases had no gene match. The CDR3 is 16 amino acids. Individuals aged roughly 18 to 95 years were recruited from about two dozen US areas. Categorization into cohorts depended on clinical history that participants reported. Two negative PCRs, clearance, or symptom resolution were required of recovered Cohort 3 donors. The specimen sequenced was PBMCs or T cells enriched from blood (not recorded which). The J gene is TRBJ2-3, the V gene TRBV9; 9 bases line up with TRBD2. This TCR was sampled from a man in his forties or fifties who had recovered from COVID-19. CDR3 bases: TGTGCCAGCAGCGGTTTAGCGGGAGCGGGCACAGATACGCAGTATTTT. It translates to CASSGLAGAGTDTQYF.